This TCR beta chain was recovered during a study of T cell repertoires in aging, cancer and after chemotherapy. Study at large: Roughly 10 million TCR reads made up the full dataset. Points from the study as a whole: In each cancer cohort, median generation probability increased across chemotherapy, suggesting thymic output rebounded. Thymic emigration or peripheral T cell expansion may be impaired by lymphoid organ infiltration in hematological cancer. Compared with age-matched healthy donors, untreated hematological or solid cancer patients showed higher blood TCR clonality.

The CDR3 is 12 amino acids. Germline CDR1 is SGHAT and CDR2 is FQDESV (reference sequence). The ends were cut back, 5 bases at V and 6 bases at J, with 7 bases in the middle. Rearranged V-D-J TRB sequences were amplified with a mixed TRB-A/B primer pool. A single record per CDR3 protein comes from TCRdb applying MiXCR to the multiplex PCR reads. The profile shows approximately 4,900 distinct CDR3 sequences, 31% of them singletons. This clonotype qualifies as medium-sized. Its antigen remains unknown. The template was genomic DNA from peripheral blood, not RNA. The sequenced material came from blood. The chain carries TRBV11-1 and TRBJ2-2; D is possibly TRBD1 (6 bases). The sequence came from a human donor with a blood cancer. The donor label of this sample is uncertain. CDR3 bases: TGTGCCAGCAGCCAGGGGCCCGGGGAGCTGTTTTTT. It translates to CASSQGPGELFF.